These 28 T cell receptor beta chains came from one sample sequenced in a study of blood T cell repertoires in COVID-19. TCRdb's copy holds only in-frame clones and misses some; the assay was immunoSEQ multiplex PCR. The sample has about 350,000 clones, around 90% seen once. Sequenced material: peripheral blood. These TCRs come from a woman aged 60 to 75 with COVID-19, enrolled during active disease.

The DNA for the CDR3 is TGTGCCAGCAGTGCCGGACTTTATGGCTACACCTTC. This sequence encodes CASSAGLYGYTF. The V gene is TRBV28, the J gene TRBJ1-2; D unresolved. The V end was cut by 5 bases, the J end by 5 bases, with 9 bases between. In germline, CDR1 is MDHEN, CDR2 SYDVKM. This CDR3 has 12 residues.

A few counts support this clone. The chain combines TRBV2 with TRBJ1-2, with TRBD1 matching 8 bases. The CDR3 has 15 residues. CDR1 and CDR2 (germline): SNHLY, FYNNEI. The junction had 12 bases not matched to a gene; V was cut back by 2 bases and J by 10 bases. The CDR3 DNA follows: TGTGCCAGCAGTGAACCGAGACAGGGGTTGGGTTACTACACCTTC. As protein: CASSEPRQGLGYYTF.

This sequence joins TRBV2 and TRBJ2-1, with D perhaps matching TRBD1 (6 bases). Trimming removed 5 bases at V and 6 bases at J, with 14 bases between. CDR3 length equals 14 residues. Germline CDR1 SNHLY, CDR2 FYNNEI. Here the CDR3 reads CASSRRQEVNEQFF. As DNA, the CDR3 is TGTGCCAGCAGTAGAAGACAGGAGGTCAATGAGCAGTTCTTC.

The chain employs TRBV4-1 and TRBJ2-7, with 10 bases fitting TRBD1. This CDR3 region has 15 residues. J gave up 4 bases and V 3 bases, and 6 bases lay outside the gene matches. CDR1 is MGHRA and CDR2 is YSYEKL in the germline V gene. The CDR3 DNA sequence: TGCGCCAGCAGCCACGATGGGACAGGGGCGTACGAGCAGTACTTC. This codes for CASSHDGTGAYEQYF.

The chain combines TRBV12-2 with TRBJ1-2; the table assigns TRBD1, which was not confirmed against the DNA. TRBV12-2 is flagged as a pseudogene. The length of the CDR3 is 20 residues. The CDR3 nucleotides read TGTGCAAGTCGCTCCCTAGGTAGGTGTGACAGGGGGCAGGGATGCTATGGCTACACCTTC. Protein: CASRSLGRCDRGQGCYGYTF.

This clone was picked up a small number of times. In DNA, the CDR3 is TGTGCCAGCAGCCCCTTGGGGAGCGGGGGTCCGGGCGTTGAGCAGTTCTTC. Translated, it gives CASSPLGSGGPGVEQFF. The chain employs TRBV3-1 (or the pseudogene TRBV3-2) and TRBJ2-1; 8 bases are a match to TRBD2. The CDR3 runs 17 residues. Trimming at V came to 4 bases and at J to 9 bases, leaving 17 bases not matched to a gene. CDR1 is LGHDT, CDR2 YNNKEL, per germline (reference sequence).

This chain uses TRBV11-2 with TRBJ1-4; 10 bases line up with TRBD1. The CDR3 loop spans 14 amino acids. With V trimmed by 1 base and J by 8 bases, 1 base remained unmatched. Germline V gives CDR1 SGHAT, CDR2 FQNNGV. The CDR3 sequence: CASSLVTGGEKLFF. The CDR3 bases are TGTGCCAGCAGCTTAGTGACAGGGGGCGAAAAACTGTTTTTT.

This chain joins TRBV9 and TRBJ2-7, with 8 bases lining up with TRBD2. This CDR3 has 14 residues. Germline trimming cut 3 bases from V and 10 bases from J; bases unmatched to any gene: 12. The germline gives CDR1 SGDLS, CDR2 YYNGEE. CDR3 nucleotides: TGTGCCAGCAGCGCCGGGGGGGAACTCCTTTATCAGTACTTC. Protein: CASSAGGELLYQYF.

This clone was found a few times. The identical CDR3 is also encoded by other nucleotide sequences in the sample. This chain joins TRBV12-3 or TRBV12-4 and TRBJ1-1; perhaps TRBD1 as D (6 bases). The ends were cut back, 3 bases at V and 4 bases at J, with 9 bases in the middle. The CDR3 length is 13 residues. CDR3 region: CASSFGGATEAFF. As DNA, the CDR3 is TGTGCCAGCAGTTTTGGGGGGGCCACTGAAGCTTTCTTT.

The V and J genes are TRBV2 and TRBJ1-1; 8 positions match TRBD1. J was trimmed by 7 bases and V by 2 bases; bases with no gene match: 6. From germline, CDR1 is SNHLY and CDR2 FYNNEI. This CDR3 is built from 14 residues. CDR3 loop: CASSERQGWIEAFF. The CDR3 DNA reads TGTGCCAGCAGTGAACGACAGGGGTGGATTGAAGCTTTCTTT.

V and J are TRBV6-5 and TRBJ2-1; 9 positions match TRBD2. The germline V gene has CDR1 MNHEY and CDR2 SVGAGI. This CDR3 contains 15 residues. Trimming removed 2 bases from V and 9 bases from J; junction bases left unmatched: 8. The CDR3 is CASSYVASGKGEQFF. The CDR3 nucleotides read TGTGCCAGCAGTTACGTCGCTAGCGGGAAGGGTGAGCAGTTCTTC.

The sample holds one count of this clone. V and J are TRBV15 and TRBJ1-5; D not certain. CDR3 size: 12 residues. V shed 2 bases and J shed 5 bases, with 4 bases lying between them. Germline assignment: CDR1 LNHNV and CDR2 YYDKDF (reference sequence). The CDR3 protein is CATSRPDQPQHF. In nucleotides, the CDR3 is TGTGCCACCAGCAGACCAGATCAGCCCCAGCATTTT.

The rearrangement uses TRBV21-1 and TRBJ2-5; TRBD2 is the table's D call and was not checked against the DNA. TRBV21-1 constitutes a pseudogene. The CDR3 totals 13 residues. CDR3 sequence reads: CASPPGSLGTQYF. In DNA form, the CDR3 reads TGTGCCAGCCCTCCGGGATCCCTGGGGACCCAGTACTTC.

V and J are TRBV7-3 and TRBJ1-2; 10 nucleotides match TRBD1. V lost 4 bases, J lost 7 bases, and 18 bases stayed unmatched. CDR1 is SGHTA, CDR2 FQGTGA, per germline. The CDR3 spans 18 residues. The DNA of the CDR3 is TGTGCCAGCAGCTCCGGGGGCCCGGGACAGGGGTTATTAAGTGGCTACACCTTC. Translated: CASSSGGPGQGLLSGYTF.

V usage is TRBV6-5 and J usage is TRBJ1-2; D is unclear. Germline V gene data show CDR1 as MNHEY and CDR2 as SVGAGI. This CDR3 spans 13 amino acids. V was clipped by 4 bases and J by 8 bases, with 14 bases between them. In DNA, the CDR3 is TGTGCCAGCAGTTTAAAGCAGGCTTGGGGCTACACCTTC. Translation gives CASSLKQAWGYTF.

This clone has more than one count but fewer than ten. The CDR3 coding sequence is TGTGCCAGCAGTGACCAATTACGGGCTGAAGCTTTCTTT. The encoded protein is CASSDQLRAEAFF. The J gene is TRBJ1-1, the V gene TRBV6-1, with D unclear. Germline V gene lookup returns CDR1 MNHNS and CDR2 SASEGT. The CDR3 sequence is 13 residues long. V was pared by 3 bases and J by 6 bases, with 11 bases between.

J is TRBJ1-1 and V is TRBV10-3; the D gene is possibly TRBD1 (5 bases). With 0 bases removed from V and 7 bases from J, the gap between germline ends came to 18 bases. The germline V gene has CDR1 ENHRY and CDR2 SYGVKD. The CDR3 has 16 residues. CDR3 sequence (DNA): TGTGCCATCAGTGAGTCGATGCAGGGTCCGACCTATGAAGCTTTCTTT. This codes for CAISESMQGPTYEAFF.

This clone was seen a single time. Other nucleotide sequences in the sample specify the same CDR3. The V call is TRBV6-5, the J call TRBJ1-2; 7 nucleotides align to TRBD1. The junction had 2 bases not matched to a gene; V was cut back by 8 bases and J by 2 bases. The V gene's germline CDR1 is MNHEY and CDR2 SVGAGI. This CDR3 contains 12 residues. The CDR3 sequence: CASRQGNYGYTF. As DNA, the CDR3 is TGTGCCAGCCGACAGGGAAACTATGGCTACACCTTC.

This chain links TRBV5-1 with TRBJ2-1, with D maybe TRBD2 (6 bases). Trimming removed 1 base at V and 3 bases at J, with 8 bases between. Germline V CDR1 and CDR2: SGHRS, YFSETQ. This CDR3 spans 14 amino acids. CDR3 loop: CASSLSGGYNEQFF. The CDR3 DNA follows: TGCGCCAGCAGCTTGTCCGGGGGCTACAATGAGCAGTTCTTC.

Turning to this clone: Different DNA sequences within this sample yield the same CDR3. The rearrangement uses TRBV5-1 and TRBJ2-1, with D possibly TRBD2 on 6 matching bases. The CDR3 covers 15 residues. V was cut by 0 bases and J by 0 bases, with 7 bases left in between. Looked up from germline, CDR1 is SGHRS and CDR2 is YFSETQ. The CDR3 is CASSLDGGSYNEQFF. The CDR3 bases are TGCGCCAGCAGCTTGGACGGGGGCTCCTACAATGAGCAGTTCTTC.

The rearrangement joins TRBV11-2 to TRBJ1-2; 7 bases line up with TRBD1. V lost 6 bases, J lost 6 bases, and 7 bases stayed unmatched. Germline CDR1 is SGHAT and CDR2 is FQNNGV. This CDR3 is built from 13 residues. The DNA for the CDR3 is TGTGCCAGCAGGGGACAGCTGGGGGATGGCTACACCTTC. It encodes CASRGQLGDGYTF.

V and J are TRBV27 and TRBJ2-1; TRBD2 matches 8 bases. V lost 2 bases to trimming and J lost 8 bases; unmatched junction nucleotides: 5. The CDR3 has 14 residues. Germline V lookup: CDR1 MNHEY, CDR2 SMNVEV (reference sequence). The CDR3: CASSLQRGTDEQFF. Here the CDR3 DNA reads TGTGCCAGCAGTTTACAGCGGGGGACCGATGAGCAGTTCTTC.

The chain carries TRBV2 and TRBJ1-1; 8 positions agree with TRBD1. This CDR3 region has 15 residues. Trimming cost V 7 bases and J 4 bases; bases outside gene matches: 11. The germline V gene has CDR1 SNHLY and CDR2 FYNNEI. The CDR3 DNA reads TGTGCCAGCATCCGCACCGGGACAGGTACCACTGAAGCTTTCTTT. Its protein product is CASIRTGTGTTEAFF.

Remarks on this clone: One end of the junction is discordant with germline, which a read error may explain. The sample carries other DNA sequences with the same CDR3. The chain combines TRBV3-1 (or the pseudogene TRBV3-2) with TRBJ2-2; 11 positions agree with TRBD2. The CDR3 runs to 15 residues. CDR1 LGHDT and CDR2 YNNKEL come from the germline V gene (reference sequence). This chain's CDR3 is CASSPRLAGTGELFF. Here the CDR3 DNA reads TGCGCCAGCAGCCCCCGACTAGCGGGGACAGGGGAGCTGTTTTTT.

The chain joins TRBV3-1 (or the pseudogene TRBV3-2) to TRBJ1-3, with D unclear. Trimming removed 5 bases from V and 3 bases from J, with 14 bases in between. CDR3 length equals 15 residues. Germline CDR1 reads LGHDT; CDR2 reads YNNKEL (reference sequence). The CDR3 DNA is TGTGCCAGCAGCTCTTACCGGGGAATTGGAAACACCATATATTTT. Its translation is CASSSYRGIGNTIYF.

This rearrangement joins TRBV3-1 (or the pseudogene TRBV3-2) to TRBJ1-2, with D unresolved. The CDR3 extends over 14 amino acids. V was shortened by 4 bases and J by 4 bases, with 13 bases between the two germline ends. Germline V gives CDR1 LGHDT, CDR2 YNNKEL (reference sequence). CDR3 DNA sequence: TGTGCCAGCAGCCCTCGGGTCCCCCTCTATGGCTACACCTTC. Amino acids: CASSPRVPLYGYTF.

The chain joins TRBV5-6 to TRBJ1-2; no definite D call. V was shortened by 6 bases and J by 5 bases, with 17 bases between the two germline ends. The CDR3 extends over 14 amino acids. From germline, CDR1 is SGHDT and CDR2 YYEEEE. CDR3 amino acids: CASIVTGRFYGYTF. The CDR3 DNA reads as TGTGCCAGCATCGTGACGGGGAGGTTTTATGGCTACACCTTC.

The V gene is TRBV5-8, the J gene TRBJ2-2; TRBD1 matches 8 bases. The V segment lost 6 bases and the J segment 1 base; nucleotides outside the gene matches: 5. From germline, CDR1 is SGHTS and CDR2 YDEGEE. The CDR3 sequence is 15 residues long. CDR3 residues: CASNKGTGNTGELFF. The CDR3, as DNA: TGTGCCAGCAATAAGGGGACAGGGAACACCGGGGAGCTGTTTTTT.